The 2 T cell receptor beta chains reported below all come from one sample, sequenced in a study of CD8 T cells in ankylosing spondylitis. Points from the study as a whole: One TCR beta motif, made up of roughly eight highly homologous variants, appeared characteristic of ankylosing spondylitis blood.

These TCRs' antigens remain unknown. Via MiXCR, TCRdb re-called the 5' RACE reads, giving one row per CDR3 protein. Among about 500,000 distinct CDR3 sequences listed, roughly 13% were seen once. The material sequenced was blood, either unsorted or a sorted T cell fraction (not recorded which). The receptors shown here come from a male donor with ankylosing spondylitis.

This clonotype has more than one count but fewer than ten. V is TRBV5-1 and J is TRBJ2-1, with D unclear. The length of the CDR3 is 14 residues. The V end lost 5 bases, the J end lost 0 bases, and 9 bases lay between the germline ends. Germline V gene lookup returns CDR1 SGHRS and CDR2 YFSETQ. The DNA of the CDR3 is TGCGCCAGCAGGATCTTACCCTCCTACAATGAGCAGTTCTTC. Translation: CASRILPSYNEQFF.

CDR3: CASSQAPSGNTGELFF. The CDR3 DNA sequence: TGTGCCAGCAGCCAAGCCCCAAGCGGGAACACCGGGGAGCTGTTTTTT. This chain connects TRBV3-1 to TRBJ2-2; possibly TRBD2 for D (5 bases). Looked up from germline, CDR1 is LGHDT and CDR2 is YNNKEL (reference sequence). This CDR3 region has 16 residues. V lost 1 base and J 1 base, leaving 10 bases between the germline ends. The full variable domain, its missing parts supplied by reference TRBV3-1 and TRBJ2-2, is DTAVSQTPKYLVTQMGNDKSIKCEQNLGHDTMYWYKQDSKKFLKIMFSYNNKELIINETVPNRFSPKSPDKAHLNLHINSLELGDSAVYFCASSQAPSGNTGELFFGEGSRLTVL.